The clone carrying this T cell receptor beta chain was seen more than once but under ten times. Sequencing was performed with immunoSEQ multiplex PCR; in TCRdb, only in-frame clones are kept and a portion is missing. The sample includes about 110,000 clones, around 93% seen only once; the top ten take approximately 8.9%. The germline gives CDR1 SGHNT, CDR2 YYREEE (reference sequence). The CDR3 sequence is 17 residues long. Trimming stripped 0 bases from V and 1 base from J, with 14 bases between. The data belong to a study of T cell responses to AZD1222 COVID-19 vaccine. The specimen comprised peripheral blood, sampled 28 days after the second AZD1222 dose. This clonotype was sampled from an adult who received the AZD1222 COVID-19 vaccine. V is TRBV5-4 and J is TRBJ1-3; D may be TRBD1 (6 bases). The CDR3 DNA reads as TGTGCCAGCAGCTTGGATCCAGGGGTGAAATCTGGAAACACCATATATTTT. Translated, it gives CASSLDPGVKSGNTIYF.